Listed below are T cell receptor beta chains from one sample, sequenced in a study of CD8+ T cells in alopecia areata. TCRdb's table, derived via immunoSEQ multiplex PCR, lists solely in-frame clones and lacks some. The table has around 210,000 clones, 64% seen once; the top ten hold roughly 4.2%. Sequencing was performed on CD4+ T cells sorted from blood, taken at week 4, from a patient treated with tofacitinib. Receptor source: a human donor with alopecia areata. Each CDR3 is given without its conserved first and last residue. Clone size is not always given. Where it is, it says once, few, many or a class for expanded clones.

size: NA
J: TRBJ2-3
V: TRBV4-2
CDR3: ASSQDRATTDTQY

size: NA
J: TRBJ2-5
V: TRBV27
CDR3: ASSPTSGGWETQY

size: NA
J: TRBJ2-1
V: TRBV30
CDR3: AWSSRYEQF

size: NA
J: TRBJ2-3
V: TRBV7-2
CDR3: ASSLSYTDTQY

size: NA
J: TRBJ2-1
V: TRBV7-9
CDR3: ASSPDRTSSYNEQF

size: NA
J: TRBJ1-1
V: TRBV9
CDR3: ASSASGQGNTEAF

size: NA
J: TRBJ1-5
V: TRBV7-2
CDR3: ASSLDRGLGQPQH

size: NA
J: TRBJ1-6
V: TRBV2
CDR3: ATALGGAHSPLH

size: few
J: TRBJ1-4
V: TRBV13
CDR3: ASSLERGSANEKLF

size: NA
J: TRBJ2-1
V: TRBV4-1
CDR3: ASSQGGTSGGHSSYNEQF

size: NA
J: TRBJ2-3
V: TRBV5-1
CDR3: ASSPGLATDTQY

size: NA
J: TRBJ1-4
V: TRBV29-1
CDR3: SVQAGTNEKLF

size: NA
J: TRBJ1-2
V: TRBV30
CDR3: AWSVGQGYGYT

size: NA
J: TRBJ2-2
V: TRBV4-3
CDR3: ASSQDWANTGELF

size: few
J: TRBJ2-5
V: TRBV13
CDR3: ASSLQGTQGTQY

size: NA
J: TRBJ2-2
V: TRBV2
CDR3: ASSADSNTGELF

size: NA
J: TRBJ2-2
V: TRBV19
CDR3: ASEITGELF

size: NA
J: TRBJ2-2
V: TRBV5-1
CDR3: ASSLDGTGELF

size: NA
J: TRBJ1-6
V: TRBV6-5
CDR3: ASSVGTVNSPLH

size: NA
J: TRBJ2-7
V: TRBV5-1
CDR3: ASSLEVTYEQY

size: NA
J: TRBJ1-6
V: TRBV30
CDR3: ACRGPLGSPLH

size: NA
J: TRBJ1-6
V: TRBV7-2
CDR3: ASSLARHNSPLH

size: few
J: TRBJ1-2
V: TRBV11-2
CDR3: ASSLVPPDGGYT

size: NA
J: TRBJ2-7
V: TRBV29-1
CDR3: SVQTGLAEYEQY

size: NA
J: TRBJ2-3
V: TRBV7-7
CDR3: ASSLLTTDTQY

size: once
J: TRBJ2-4
V: TRBV19
CDR3: ASSIAVAKNIQY

size: NA
J: TRBJ2-7
V: TRBV6-6
CDR3: ASSHLAGAYEQY

size: NA
J: TRBJ2-7
V: TRBV20-1
CDR3: SASSGREQY

size: NA
J: TRBJ1-2
V: TRBV29-1
CDR3: SVGPGQDYGYT

size: once
J: TRBJ2-3
V: TRBV15
CDR3: ATSRDPWGADTQY

size: few
J: TRBJ2-7
V: TRBV29-1
CDR3: SVESSPYEQY

size: NA
J: TRBJ2-7
V: TRBV29-1
CDR3: SVLTGVKSYEQY

size: NA
J: TRBJ2-1
V: TRBV2
CDR3: ASSPGLAGEQF

size: NA
J: TRBJ2-2
V: TRBV30
CDR3: AWKNGPQGGLF

size: few
J: TRBJ2-5
V: TRBV2
CDR3: ASGTGQETQY

size: NA
J: TRBJ2-1
V: TRBV30
CDR3: AWSRLGGGLEQF

size: NA
J: TRBJ1-1
V: TRBV5-1
CDR3: ASSSGTGTTEAF

size: NA
J: TRBJ2-3
V: TRBV29-1
CDR3: SVEGGRSTDTQY

size: few
J: TRBJ1-1
V: TRBV30
CDR3: AWLGTANTEAF

size: few
J: TRBJ1-2
V: TRBV30
CDR3: AWSYGQGLANYGYT

size: few
J: TRBJ1-5
V: TRBV27
CDR3: ASSLRRRETQH

size: NA
J: TRBJ1-6
V: TRBV5-1
CDR3: ASSPYRDSPLH

size: few
J: TRBJ1-2
V: TRBV5-1
CDR3: ASSFRDRETNYGYT

size: NA
J: TRBJ2-5
V: TRBV5-4
CDR3: ASRTGQQQETQY

size: NA
J: TRBJ2-1
V: TRBV29-1
CDR3: SVAGTGERHNEQF